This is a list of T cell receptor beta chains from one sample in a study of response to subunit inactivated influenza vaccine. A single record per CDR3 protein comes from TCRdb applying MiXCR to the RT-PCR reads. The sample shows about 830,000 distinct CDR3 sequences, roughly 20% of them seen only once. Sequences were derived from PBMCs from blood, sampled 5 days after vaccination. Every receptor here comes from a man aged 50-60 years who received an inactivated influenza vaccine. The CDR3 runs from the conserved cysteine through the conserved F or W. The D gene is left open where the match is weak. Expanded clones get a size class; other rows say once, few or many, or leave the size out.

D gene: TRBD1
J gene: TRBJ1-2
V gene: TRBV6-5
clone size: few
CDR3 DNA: TGTGCCAGCAGTTCGGGACAGTTCCATGGCTACACCTTC
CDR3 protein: CASSSGQFHGYTF

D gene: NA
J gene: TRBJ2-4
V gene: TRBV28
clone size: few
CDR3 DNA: TGTGCCAGCAGTTTGGGTGGGACGGCGAACATTCAGTACTTC
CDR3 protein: CASSLGGTANIQYF

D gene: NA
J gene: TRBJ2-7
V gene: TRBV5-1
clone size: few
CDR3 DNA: TGCGCCAGCAGCTTGGAGTCAGGGGTGGACGAGCAGTACTTC
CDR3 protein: CASSLESGVDEQYF

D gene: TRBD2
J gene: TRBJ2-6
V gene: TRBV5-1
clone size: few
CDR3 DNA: TGCGCCAGCACGGGGGGGCTGGACATACCATCTGGGGCCAACGTCCTGACTTTC
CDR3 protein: CASTGGLDIPSGANVLTF

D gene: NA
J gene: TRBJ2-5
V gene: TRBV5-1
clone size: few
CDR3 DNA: TGCGCCAGCAGCTTGGGGGTCGGGGCAGTCCAAGAGACCCAGTACTTC
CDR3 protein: CASSLGVGAVQETQYF

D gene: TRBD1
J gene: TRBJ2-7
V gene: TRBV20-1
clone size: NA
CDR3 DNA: TGCAGTGCTCGGGACAGGAGCCTCCCCTACGAGCAGTACTTC
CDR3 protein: CSARDRSLPYEQYF

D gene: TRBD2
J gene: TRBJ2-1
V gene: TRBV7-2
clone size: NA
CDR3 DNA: TGTGCCAGCAGCCAGACTAGCGGAGCCCAGGGGTTTGAGCAGTTCTTC
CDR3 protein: CASSQTSGAQGFEQFF

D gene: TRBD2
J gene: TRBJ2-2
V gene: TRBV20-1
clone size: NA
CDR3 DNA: TGCAGTGCGAAATCTAGCGGGACGTGGACCGGGGAGCTGTTTTTT
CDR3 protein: CSAKSSGTWTGELFF

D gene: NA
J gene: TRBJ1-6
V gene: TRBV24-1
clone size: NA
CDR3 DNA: TGTGCCACCAGTGATGCGGGGTGGAATTCACCCCTCCACTTT
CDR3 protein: CATSDAGWNSPLHF

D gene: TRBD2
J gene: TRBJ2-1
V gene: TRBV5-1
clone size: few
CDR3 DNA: TGCGCCAGCAGCTTCCCGCAAGCGGGAGGGCCCTACAATGAGCAGTTCTTC
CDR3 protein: CASSFPQAGGPYNEQFF

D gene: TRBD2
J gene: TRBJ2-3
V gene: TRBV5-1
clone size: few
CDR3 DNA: TGCGCCAGTGGAACGGGGGGGCCAACAGATACGCAGTATTTT
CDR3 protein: CASGTGGPTDTQYF

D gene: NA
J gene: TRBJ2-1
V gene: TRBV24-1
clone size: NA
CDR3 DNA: TGTGCCACCAGCCAATCCTCTGGAGGGTCCTACAATGAGCAGTTCTTC
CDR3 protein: CATSQSSGGSYNEQFF

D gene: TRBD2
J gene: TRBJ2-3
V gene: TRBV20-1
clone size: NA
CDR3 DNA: TGCAGTGCGCCGGGGAGGGTGGGCACAGATACGCAGTATTTT
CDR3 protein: CSAPGRVGTDTQYF

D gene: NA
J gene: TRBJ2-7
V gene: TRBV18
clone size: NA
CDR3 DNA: TGTGCCAGCTCACCTCGGGGAATAGTCTACGAGCAGTACTTC
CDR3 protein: CASSPRGIVYEQYF

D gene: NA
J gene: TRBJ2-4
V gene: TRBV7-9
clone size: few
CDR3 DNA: TGTGCCAGCAGCTTAGGGGCAGGGCCGGGAAACATTCAGTACTTC
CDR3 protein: CASSLGAGPGNIQYF

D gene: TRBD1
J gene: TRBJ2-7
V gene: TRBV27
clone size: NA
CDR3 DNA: TGTGCCAGCAGTTTATCGGGGGACAGCTCCTACGAGCAGTACTTC
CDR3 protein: CASSLSGDSSYEQYF

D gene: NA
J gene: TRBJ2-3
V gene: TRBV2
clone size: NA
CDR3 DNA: TGTGCCAGCAGAGCAGGTGTCCGCACAGATACGCAGTATTTT
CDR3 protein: CASRAGVRTDTQYF

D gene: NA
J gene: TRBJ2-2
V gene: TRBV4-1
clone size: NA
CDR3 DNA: TGCGCCAGCAGCCATGCTTTGAGGAGGAAGAACACCGGGGAGCTGTTTTTT
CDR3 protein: CASSHALRRKNTGELFF

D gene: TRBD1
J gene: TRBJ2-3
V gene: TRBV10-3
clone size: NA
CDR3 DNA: TGTGCCACCTACAGGGGCTCGGGGACAGATACGCAGTATTTT
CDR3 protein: CATYRGSGTDTQYF

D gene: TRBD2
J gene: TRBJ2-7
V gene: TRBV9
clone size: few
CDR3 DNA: TGTGCCAGCAGCGTAGGGGGTAGCGGGAGGCACGAGCAGTACTTC
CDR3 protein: CASSVGGSGRHEQYF

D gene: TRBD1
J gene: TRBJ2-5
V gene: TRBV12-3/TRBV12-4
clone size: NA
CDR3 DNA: TGTGCCAGCAGTTTATCGGTGGGACAGGGGGCCCAGTACTTC
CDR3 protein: CASSLSVGQGAQYF

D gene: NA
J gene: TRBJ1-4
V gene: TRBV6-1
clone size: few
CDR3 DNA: TGTGCCAGCAGTGAAGGTGGAGGGCCGGGTGAAAAACTGTTTTTT
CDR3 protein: CASSEGGGPGEKLFF

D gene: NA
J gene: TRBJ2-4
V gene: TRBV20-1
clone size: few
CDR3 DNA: TGCAGTGCTAGAGTGGCTGTAGCCAAAAACATTCAGTACTTC
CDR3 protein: CSARVAVAKNIQYF

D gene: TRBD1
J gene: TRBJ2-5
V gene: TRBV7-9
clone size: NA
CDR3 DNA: TGTGCCCTTACAGGGGGAGAAGAGACCCAGTACTTC
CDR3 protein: CALTGGEETQYF

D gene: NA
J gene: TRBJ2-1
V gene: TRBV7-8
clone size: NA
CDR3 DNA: TGTGCCAGCAGCTTAGAGGTCAGTCTTTACAATGAGCAGTTCTTC
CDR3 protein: CASSLEVSLYNEQFF

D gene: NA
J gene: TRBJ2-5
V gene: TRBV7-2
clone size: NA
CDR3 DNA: TGTGCCAGCAGCTTATTCGGGGGCTTCCAAGAGACCCAGTACTTC
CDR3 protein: CASSLFGGFQETQYF

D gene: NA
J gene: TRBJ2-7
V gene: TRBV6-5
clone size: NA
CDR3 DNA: TGTGCCAGCAGTTACTCGATTCAGCGAACCACCTACGAGCAGTACTTC
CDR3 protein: CASSYSIQRTTYEQYF

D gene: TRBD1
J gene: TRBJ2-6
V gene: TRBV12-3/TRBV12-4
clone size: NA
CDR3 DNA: TGTGCCAGCAGTTTAGGGACAGGGGTTTGGATCTCTGGGGCCAACGTCCTGACTTTC
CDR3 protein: CASSLGTGVWISGANVLTF

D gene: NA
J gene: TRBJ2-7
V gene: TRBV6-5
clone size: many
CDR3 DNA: TGTGCCAGCAGCTATACACAGGGTTCCTCCTACGAGCAGTACTTC
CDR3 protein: CASSYTQGSSYEQYF

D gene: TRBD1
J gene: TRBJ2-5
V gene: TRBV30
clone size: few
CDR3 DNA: TGTGCCTGGGGGCGGGGACAGGTCCAAGAGACCCAGTACTTC
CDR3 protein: CAWGRGQVQETQYF

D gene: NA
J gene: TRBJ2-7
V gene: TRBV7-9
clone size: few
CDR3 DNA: TGTGCCAGCAGCCCCGACCCACTAAGCTCCTACGAGCAGTACTTC
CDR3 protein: CASSPDPLSSYEQYF

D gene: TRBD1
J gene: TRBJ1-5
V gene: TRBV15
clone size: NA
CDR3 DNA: TGTGCCACCAGCAGAGATCTGGGGACAGGGGGCTTGGGCAATCAGCCCCAGCATTTT
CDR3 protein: CATSRDLGTGGLGNQPQHF

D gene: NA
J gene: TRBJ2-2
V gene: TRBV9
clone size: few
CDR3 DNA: TGTGCCAGCAGCGTAGAGTACACCGGGGAGCTGTTTTTT
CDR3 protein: CASSVEYTGELFF

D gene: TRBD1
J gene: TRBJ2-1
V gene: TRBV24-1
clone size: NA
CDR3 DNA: TGTGCCACCAGTGAGACAGGGTCTGATGAGCAGTTCTTC
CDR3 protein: CATSETGSDEQFF

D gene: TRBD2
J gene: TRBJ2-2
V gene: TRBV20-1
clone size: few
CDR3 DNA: TGCAGTGCTAGAGGGCTGGACCTACGACTAGGCGGGAGATACACCGGGGAGCTGTTTTTT
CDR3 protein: CSARGLDLRLGGRYTGELFF

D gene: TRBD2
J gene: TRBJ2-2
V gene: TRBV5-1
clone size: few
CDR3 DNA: TGCGCCAGCAGCTTGGGACTAGCGGGGGGGCGAAACACCGGGGAGCTGTTTTTT
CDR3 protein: CASSLGLAGGRNTGELFF

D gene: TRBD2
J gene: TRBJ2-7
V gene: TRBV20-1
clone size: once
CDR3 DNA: TGCAGTGCTAGAGCTTCAGCGGGGTCTCAGCACGAGCAGTACTTC
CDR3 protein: CSARASAGSQHEQYF

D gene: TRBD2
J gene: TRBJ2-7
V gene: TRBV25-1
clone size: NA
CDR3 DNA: TGTGCCAGCAGGGATGCAACAGCGGGAAAAAACTACGAGCAGTACTTC
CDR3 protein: CASRDATAGKNYEQYF

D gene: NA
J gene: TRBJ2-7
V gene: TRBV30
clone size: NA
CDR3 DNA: TGTGCCTGGACCAGGCGTAAAGAGCAGTACTTC
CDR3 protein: CAWTRRKEQYF